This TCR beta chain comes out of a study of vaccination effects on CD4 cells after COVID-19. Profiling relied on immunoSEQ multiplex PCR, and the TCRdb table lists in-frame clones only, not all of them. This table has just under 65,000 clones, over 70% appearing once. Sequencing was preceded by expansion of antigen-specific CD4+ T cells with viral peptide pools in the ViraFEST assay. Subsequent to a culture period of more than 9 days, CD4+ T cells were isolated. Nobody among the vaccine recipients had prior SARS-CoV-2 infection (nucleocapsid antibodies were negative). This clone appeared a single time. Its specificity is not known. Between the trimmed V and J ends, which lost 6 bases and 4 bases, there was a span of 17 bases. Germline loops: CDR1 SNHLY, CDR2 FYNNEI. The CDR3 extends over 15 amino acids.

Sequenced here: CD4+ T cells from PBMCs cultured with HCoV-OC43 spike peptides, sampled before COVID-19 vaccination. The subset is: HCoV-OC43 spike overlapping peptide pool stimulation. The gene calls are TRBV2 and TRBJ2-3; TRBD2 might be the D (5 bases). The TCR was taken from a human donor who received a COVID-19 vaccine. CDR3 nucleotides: TGTGCCAGCAGCGCGGGTCGGGGAGAGGCAGATACGCAGTATTTT. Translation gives CASSAGRGEADTQYF.